Listed below are T cell receptor beta chains from one sample, sequenced in a study of cytomegalovirus exposure and HLA in healthy donors. Generated by immunoSEQ multiplex PCR, the TCRdb table keeps only in-frame clones and is missing some. Of about 160,000 clones listed, approximately 80% are singletons. The sequencing input was PBMCs. The receptors were sampled from a man between 45 and 60 years old in good health and CMV-seropositive. CDR3s include the opening cysteine and the closing phenylalanine or tryptophan. D genes are given only for firm matches. Some rows have no size entry. The others give once, few or many, or a class for an expanded clone.

D gene	clone size	V gene	J gene	CDR3 protein	CDR3 DNA
TRBD1	.	TRBV25-1	TRBJ1-1	CASSERYRGGLNTEAFF	TGTGCCAGCAGTGAACGCTACAGGGGCGGTTTGAACACTGAAGCTTTCTTT
.	.	TRBV29-1	TRBJ2-7	CSVDAQGTYEQYF	TGCAGCGTTGACGCCCAGGGCACCTACGAGCAGTACTTC
.	.	TRBV7-8	TRBJ1-6	CASSLGSAGQTPLHF	TGTGCCAGCAGCTTAGGTTCGGCAGGGCAGACACCCCTCCACTTT
TRBD2	.	TRBV5-1	TRBJ2-7	CASSLAQPGTSVHEQYF	TGCGCCAGCAGCTTGGCTCAACCCGGGACTAGCGTCCACGAGCAGTACTTC
.	.	TRBV6-5	TRBJ1-2	CASSYGSDYRYGYTF	TGTGCCAGCAGTTACGGGTCAGACTATAGATATGGCTACACCTTC
.	.	TRBV4-3	TRBJ2-5	CASSPSGEETQYF	TGCGCCAGCAGCCCATCAGGGGAAGAGACCCAGTACTTC
TRBD1	.	TRBV7-2	TRBJ1-6	CASSLDFNRGNSPLHF	TGTGCCAGCAGCTTAGATTTCAACAGGGGAAATTCACCCCTCCACTTT
TRBD2	.	TRBV7-9	TRBJ2-5	CASSSVGLAGVETQYF	TGTGCCAGCAGTTCGGTCGGACTAGCGGGGGTGGAGACCCAGTACTTC
.	few	TRBV4-3	TRBJ1-2	CASSQDRNYGYTF	TGCGCCAGCAGCCAAGACAGGAACTATGGCTACACCTTC
.	.	TRBV10-2	TRBJ1-6	CASKNRVGNSPLHF	TGCGCCAGCAAGAACAGGGTTGGAAATTCACCCCTCCACTTT
.	.	TRBV7-9	TRBJ2-3	CASSWAGADTDTQYF	TGTGCCAGCAGCTGGGCGGGGGCAGATACAGATACGCAGTATTTT
.	.	TRBV19	TRBJ1-2	CASRNRDSGYGYTF	TGTGCCAGTAGGAACAGGGATTCAGGCTATGGCTACACCTTC
TRBD2	.	TRBV19	TRBJ2-1	CASSMAPKRGVNEQFF	TGTGCCAGTAGTATGGCCCCCAAGCGGGGAGTCAATGAGCAGTTCTTC
TRBD2	.	TRBV11-2	TRBJ2-7	CASSPEAGAVYEQYF	TGTGCCAGCAGCCCCGAAGCGGGGGCGGTGTACGAGCAGTACTTC
.	.	TRBV5-1	TRBJ1-1	CASSYDGTSPEAFF	TGCGCCAGCAGTTACGACGGGACATCCCCTGAAGCTTTCTTT
.	once	TRBV27	TRBJ1-2	CASSFLGRREGYTF	TGTGCCAGCAGTTTTCTCGGTCGGCGGGAGGGCTACACCTTC
.	.	TRBV29-1	TRBJ1-1	CSVGEGGNTEAFF	TGCAGCGTTGGAGAGGGGGGGAACACTGAAGCTTTCTTT
TRBD2	.	TRBV7-7	TRBJ2-5	CASSLRLAEEQYF	TGTGCTAGCAGCTTGCGACTAGCGGAAGAGCAGTACTTC
.	.	TRBV7-2	TRBJ1-5	CASTNGNQPQHF	TGTGCCAGCACAAATGGCAATCAGCCCCAGCATTTT
TRBD1	once	TRBV6-1	TRBJ2-5	CASSAQPSGTGGQETQYF	TGTGCCAGCAGTGCCCAGCCTTCCGGGACAGGGGGGCAAGAGACCCAGTACTTC
.	.	TRBV19	TRBJ2-7	CASSTGYRASYEQYF	TGTGCCAGTAGTACGGGGTATCGGGCCTCCTACGAGCAGTACTTC
.	.	TRBV11-1	TRBJ2-1	CASSSLNEQFF	TGTGCCAGCAGCTCTCTAAATGAGCAGTTCTTC